Below, 3 T cell receptor beta chains from the same sample are listed, as sequenced in a study of regulatory T cells in long-lasting Graves disease. Time point indicated: newly diagnosed GD, antithyroid drugs for less than 3 months. PBMCs were the source of the RNA used for TCR sequencing. Libraries of TCR beta came from iRepertoire HTBI primers plus Arm-PCR of CDR3 regions. TCRdb ran MiXCR on the multiplex PCR reads and lists one entry per CDR3 protein. The sample carries about 310,000 distinct CDR3 sequences, 15% to 20% recorded once. This specimen was peripheral blood mononuclear cells (PBMCs), taken at new diagnosis, from a patient treated with antithyroid drugs. Receptors were obtained from a female donor with Graves disease.

The sample holds a few counts of this clonotype. The junction shows a germline mismatch at one end, possibly a read error. The chain carries TRBV6-1 and TRBJ2-5; D remains ambiguous. Germline assignment: CDR1 MNHNS and CDR2 SASEGT. The CDR3 totals 16 residues. CDR3 nucleotides: TGTGTCAGCAGCAACCGTCCAGGACGGAGTAAAGAGACCCAGTACTTC. Protein product: CVSSNRPGRSKETQYF.

The V and J genes are TRBV11-1 and TRBJ2-1; the match to TRBD1 covers 7 bases. Germline V gene data show CDR1 as SGHAT and CDR2 as FQDESV (reference sequence). J lost 4 bases, V lost 10 bases, and 7 bases had no gene match. The CDR3 spans 13 residues. The CDR3 DNA sequence: TGTGCCATGACAGGGTTGGGATACAATGAGCAGTTCTTC. Encoded protein: CAMTGLGYNEQFF.

This clonotype occurred many times. The chain is built from TRBV2 and TRBJ2-2; D ambiguous. V was trimmed by 4 bases and J by 4 bases, leaving 16 bases between them. Germline V gives CDR1 SNHLY, CDR2 FYNNEI. The CDR3 runs 16 residues. CDR3 bases: TGTGCCAGCAGTGCTTGGGCGGCCGTTGGCACCGGGGAGCTGTTTTTT. Its translation is CASSAWAAVGTGELFF.